This T cell receptor beta chain originates from a study of CD4+ T cells in melanoma (dated by TCRdb to between 2021 and 2024). Broadly, across the study: Neoantigen-specific CD4+ T cells in human melanoma were what the study investigated. General conclusions and limits of the study: According to the report, neoantigen-specific CD4+ T cells in melanoma displayed diverse differentiation states. The report described a correlation between neoantigen-specific CD4+ T cells and the function of CD8+ T cells, macrophages and B cells.

The library was built by means of the immunoSEQ multiplex PCR assay. TCRdb took this table from immuneACCESS and kept in-frame rearrangements with V and J called. Such tables lack part of the clones; where checked against another copy, unresolved V genes explain under half of the gap, and the rest is unexplained. The sample records some 110,000 clones, 92% of which are singletons. The top ten hold around 3% of the sample. Donors were patients with melanoma. Only a few counts were recorded for this clone. The antigen this receptor binds is unknown. No base quality values were provided; no much bigger clone lies one nucleotide off. The germline V gene sets CDR1 to SGDLS and CDR2 to YYNGEE. Between the V and J ends, shortened by 0 bases and 6 bases respectively, the junction contains 10 bases. The CDR3 measures 14 amino acids from cysteine to phenylalanine. The entry retains the CDR3 DNA only, 42 bases that are in frame from base 1.

The chain links TRBV9 with TRBJ1-5; the D segment could be TRBD1, given 5 matching bases. The clonotype was recovered from a human donor with melanoma. The specimen sequenced was peripheral blood. DNA sequence: TGTGCCAGCAGCGTAGAAGGCGGGGGTCAGCCCCAGCATTTT. This is translated as CASSVEGGGQPQHF.